This is a list of T cell receptor beta chains from one sample in a study of type 1 and type 2 diabetes patients. Using its own MiXCR run on the multiplex PCR reads, TCRdb lists one record per CDR3 protein. This table holds some 250,000 distinct CDR3 sequences, 45% to 60% found once. Sequencing used peripheral blood mononuclear cells (PBMCs). These receptors all come from a man between 18 and 35 years old with type 2 diabetes. CDR3s include the opening cysteine and the closing phenylalanine or tryptophan. D genes are given only for firm matches. Size tells how often a clone was seen (once, few, many) or the class of an expanded clone, and some rows leave it out.

V gene: TRBV19
J gene: TRBJ2-3
D gene: .
clone size: few
CDR3 protein: CASSPLGAALTDTQYF
CDR3 DNA: TGTGCCAGTAGTCCTCTAGGGGCGGCCCTCACAGATACGCAGTATTTT

V gene: TRBV2
J gene: TRBJ2-1
D gene: TRBD1
clone size: .
CDR3 protein: CASSSLLPDRDNEQFF
CDR3 DNA: TGTGCCAGCAGCTCGCTACTCCCGGACAGGGACAATGAGCAGTTCTTC

V gene: TRBV19
J gene: TRBJ1-5
D gene: TRBD1
clone size: .
CDR3 protein: CVSSNLTGNQPQHF
CDR3 DNA: TGTGTCAGTAGCAACCTGACAGGGAATCAGCCCCAGCATTTT

V gene: TRBV2
J gene: TRBJ1-1
D gene: .
clone size: many
CDR3 protein: CASSLLGGNDMNTEAFF
CDR3 DNA: TGTGCCAGCAGCTTATTAGGAGGGAATGACATGAACACTGAAGCTTTCTTT

V gene: TRBV15
J gene: TRBJ2-7
D gene: .
clone size: .
CDR3 protein: CATSGRFGVSSYEQYF
CDR3 DNA: TGTGCCACCAGCGGACGTTTCGGGGTCAGCTCCTACGAGCAGTACTTC

V gene: TRBV6-1
J gene: TRBJ2-5
D gene: .
clone size: .
CDR3 protein: CAISESKGWGAQYF
CDR3 DNA: TGTGCCATCAGTGAGTCGAAGGGCTGGGGGGCCCAGTACTTC

V gene: TRBV6-2/TRBV6-3
J gene: TRBJ2-7
D gene: .
clone size: .
CDR3 protein: CASSYSGKWGEQYF
CDR3 DNA: TGTGCCAGCAGTTACTCGGGGAAATGGGGCGAGCAGTACTTC

V gene: TRBV20-1
J gene: TRBJ2-5
D gene: .
clone size: few
CDR3 protein: CSARGVTGLWEETQYF
CDR3 DNA: TGCAGTGCTAGAGGGGTGACAGGCCTTTGGGAAGAGACCCAGTACTTC

V gene: TRBV19
J gene: TRBJ1-5
D gene: .
clone size: .
CDR3 protein: CASTGFLGSGQPQHF
CDR3 DNA: TGTGCCTCTACAGGGTTCTTAGGTTCGGGTCAGCCCCAGCATTTT

V gene: TRBV7-2
J gene: TRBJ2-7
D gene: TRBD2
clone size: once
CDR3 protein: CASSYFWKRGGLEQYF
CDR3 DNA: TGTGCCAGCAGTTATTTTTGGAAGCGGGGGGGCCTCGAGCAGTACTTC

V gene: TRBV19
J gene: TRBJ2-3
D gene: TRBD2
clone size: .
CDR3 protein: CASTISGGDTDTQYF
CDR3 DNA: TGTGCCAGTACCATAAGCGGGGGGGACACAGATACGCAGTATTTT

V gene: TRBV12-3/TRBV12-4
J gene: TRBJ2-7
D gene: .
clone size: .
CDR3 protein: CASSPRSDSYEQYF
CDR3 DNA: TGTGCCAGCAGTCCCCGCTCCGACAGTTACGAGCAGTACTTC

V gene: TRBV29-1
J gene: TRBJ2-7
D gene: .
clone size: few
CDR3 protein: CSGHFSEQYF
CDR3 DNA: TGCAGCGGGCACTTCAGCGAGCAGTACTTC

V gene: TRBV7-9
J gene: TRBJ2-7
D gene: .
clone size: few
CDR3 protein: CASSLAMGSVEQYF
CDR3 DNA: TGTGCCAGCAGCTTAGCTATGGGTTCGGTCGAGCAGTACTTC

V gene: TRBV7-2
J gene: TRBJ1-6
D gene: .
clone size: .
CDR3 protein: CASSLGGGYNSPLNF
CDR3 DNA: TGTGCCAGCAGCTTAGGGGGTGGGTATAATTCACCCCTCAACTTT